These T cell receptor beta chains were read from a single sample in a study of Tregs in tolerant kidney transplant recipients. Their specific antigens are unknown. The assay was immunoSEQ multiplex PCR, and TCRdb's table has in-frame clones only and misses some. The sample lists 2,500 to 3,000 clones, 35% to 45% occurring once. Sequences were obtained from Tregs from blood grown in culture. These receptors all stem from a human donor in good health. Both conserved end residues are part of each CDR3. The order of the fields is clone size, J gene, V gene, D gene, CDR3 protein, CDR3 DNA. D genes are given only for firm matches. Only some rows state a clone size, as once, few, many or a class for expanded clones.

size: NA; J: TRBJ2-7; V: TRBV6-5; D: TRBD2; CDR3: CASSSGTSGSYEQYF; DNA: TGTGCCAGCAGCTCGGGGACTAGCGGGTCCTACGAGCAGTACTTC
size: few; J: TRBJ2-7; V: TRBV29-1; D: NA; CDR3: CSVRRDISYEQYF; DNA: TGCAGCGTACGCCGGGACATTTCCTACGAGCAGTACTTC
size: few; J: TRBJ2-5; V: TRBV2; D: NA; CDR3: CASSEQGYQETQYF; DNA: TGTGCCAGCAGTGAGCAGGGATACCAAGAGACCCAGTACTTC
size: NA; J: TRBJ1-4; V: TRBV21-1; D: NA; CDR3: CASSQGQGNSTNEKLFF; DNA: TGTGCCAGCAGCCAGGGGCAGGGCAACTCAACTAATGAAAAACTGTTTTTT
size: NA; J: TRBJ1-1; V: TRBV5-1; D: NA; CDR3: CASSLIIGMNTEAFF; DNA: TGCGCCAGCAGCTTGATCATCGGAATGAACACTGAAGCTTTCTTT
size: large; J: TRBJ2-4; V: TRBV7-9; D: NA; CDR3: CASSLERAIQYF; DNA: TGTGCCAGCAGCTTAGAGAGGGCCATTCAGTACTTC
size: few; J: TRBJ1-5; V: TRBV30; D: TRBD1; CDR3: CAWSNWTGAVSRNQPQHF; DNA: TGTGCCTGGAGTAATTGGACAGGGGCGGTTAGCAGGAATCAGCCCCAGCATTTT
size: NA; J: TRBJ2-5; V: TRBV5-1; D: NA; CDR3: CASSGGRGLRLKETQYF; DNA: TGCGCCAGCAGCGGGGGACGGGGTCTACGATTAAAAGAGACCCAGTACTTC
size: NA; J: TRBJ1-3; V: TRBV5-1; D: NA; CDR3: CASSETVSGNTIYF; DNA: TGCGCCAGCAGCGAAACAGTCTCTGGAAACACCATATATTTT
size: NA; J: TRBJ1-1; V: TRBV19; D: NA; CDR3: CASSSSRAPWDEAFF; DNA: TGTGCCAGTAGTAGCTCACGGGCCCCGTGGGATGAAGCTTTCTTT
size: NA; J: TRBJ2-7; V: TRBV7-6; D: NA; CDR3: CASSLGENYEQYF; DNA: TGTGCCAGCAGCTTGGGGGAGAACTACGAGCAGTACTTC
size: medium-sized; J: TRBJ2-2; V: TRBV7-6; D: NA; CDR3: CASSSYKGTGELFF; DNA: TGTGCCAGCAGCTCCTATAAGGGCACCGGGGAGCTGTTTTTT
size: NA; J: TRBJ1-3; V: TRBV6-5; D: NA; CDR3: CASSYGRSGNTIYF; DNA: TGTGCCAGCAGTTACGGCCGGTCCGGAAACACCATATATTTT
size: NA; J: TRBJ1-4; V: TRBV19; D: TRBD1; CDR3: CASSMDWGQGKKLFF; DNA: TGTGCCAGTAGTATGGATTGGGGACAGGGGAAAAAACTGTTTTTT
size: NA; J: TRBJ2-1; V: TRBV6-5; D: TRBD1; CDR3: CASRTGVRYEQFF; DNA: TGTGCCAGCAGGACAGGGGTTCGGTATGAGCAGTTCTTC
size: large; J: TRBJ2-5; V: TRBV6-1; D: TRBD1; CDR3: CASSGRDRGQETQYF; DNA: TGTGCCAGCAGTGGAAGGGACAGGGGTCAAGAGACCCAGTACTTC
size: NA; J: TRBJ2-5; V: TRBV2; D: TRBD2; CDR3: CASGGLAGGQTQYF; DNA: TGTGCCAGCGGAGGGCTAGCGGGGGGTCAGACCCAGTACTTC
size: once; J: TRBJ1-4; V: TRBV4-1; D: NA; CDR3: CASSQASAGNLNEKLFF; DNA: TGCGCCAGCAGCCAAGCGTCGGCCGGGAACCTAAATGAAAAACTGTTTTTT
size: NA; J: TRBJ2-3; V: TRBV18; D: TRBD2; CDR3: CASSQTSGGHTDTQYF; DNA: TGTGCCAGCTCCCAAACTAGCGGGGGTCACACAGATACGCAGTATTTT
size: medium-sized; J: TRBJ2-7; V: TRBV10-2; D: TRBD1; CDR3: CASSRTGGYEQYF; DNA: TGCGCCAGCAGTAGAACAGGGGGCTACGAGCAGTACTTC
size: medium-sized; J: TRBJ1-5; V: TRBV2; D: TRBD1; CDR3: CASSGAQGGNQPQHF; DNA: TGTGCCAGCAGTGGTGCACAGGGGGGGAATCAGCCCCAGCATTTT
size: large; J: TRBJ2-3; V: TRBV19; D: TRBD1; CDR3: CASSSGQVYADTQYF; DNA: TGTGCCAGTAGTTCGGGACAGGTTTATGCAGATACGCAGTATTTT
size: NA; J: TRBJ2-5; V: TRBV30; D: TRBD1; CDR3: CAWSGTGGETQYF; DNA: TGTGCCTGGAGTGGGACAGGGGGAGAGACCCAGTACTTC
size: few; J: TRBJ2-7; V: TRBV6-5; D: NA; CDR3: CASRWGWSSYEQYF; DNA: TGTGCCAGCAGATGGGGGTGGTCCTCCTACGAGCAGTACTTC
size: medium-sized; J: TRBJ1-2; V: TRBV18; D: TRBD1; CDR3: CASSGQGSYGYTF; DNA: TGTGCCAGCTCAGGACAGGGTAGCTATGGCTACACCTTC
size: few; J: TRBJ1-1; V: TRBV4-1; D: NA; CDR3: CASSQGDGRATEAFF; DNA: TGCGCCAGCAGCCAGGGGGACGGTAGAGCGACTGAAGCTTTCTTT